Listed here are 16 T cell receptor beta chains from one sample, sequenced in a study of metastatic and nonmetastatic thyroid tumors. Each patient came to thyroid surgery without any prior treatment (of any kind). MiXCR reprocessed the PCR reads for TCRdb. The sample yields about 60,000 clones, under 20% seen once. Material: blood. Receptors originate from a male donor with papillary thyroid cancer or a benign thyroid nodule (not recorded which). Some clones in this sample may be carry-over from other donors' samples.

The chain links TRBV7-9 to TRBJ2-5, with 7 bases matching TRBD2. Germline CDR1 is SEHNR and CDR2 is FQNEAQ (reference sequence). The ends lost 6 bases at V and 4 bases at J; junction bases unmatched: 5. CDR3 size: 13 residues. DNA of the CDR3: TGTGCCAGCAGTACCTCGGGGGGAGAGACCCAGTACTTC. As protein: CASSTSGGETQYF.

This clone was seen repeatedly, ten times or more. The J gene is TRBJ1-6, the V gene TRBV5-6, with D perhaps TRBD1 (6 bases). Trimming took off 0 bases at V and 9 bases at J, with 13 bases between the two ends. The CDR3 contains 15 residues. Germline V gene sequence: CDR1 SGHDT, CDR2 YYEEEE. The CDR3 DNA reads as TGTGCCAGCAGCTTGGAAGCGGGGGCACGTTCACCCCTCCACTTT. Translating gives CASSLEAGARSPLHF. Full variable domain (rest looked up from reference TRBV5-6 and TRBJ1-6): DAGVTQSPTHLIKTRGQQVTLRCSPKSGHDTVSWYQQALGQGPQFIFQYYEEEERQRGNFPDRFSGHQFPNYSSELNVNALLLGDSALYLCASSLEAGARSPLHFGNGTRLTVT.

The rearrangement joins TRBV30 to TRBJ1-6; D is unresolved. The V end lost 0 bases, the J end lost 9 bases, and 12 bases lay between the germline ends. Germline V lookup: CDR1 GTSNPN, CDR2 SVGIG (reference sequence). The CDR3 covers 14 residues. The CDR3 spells CAWSVAVGGSPLHF. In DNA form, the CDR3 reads TGTGCCTGGAGTGTAGCAGTGGGTGGTTCACCCCTCCACTTT.

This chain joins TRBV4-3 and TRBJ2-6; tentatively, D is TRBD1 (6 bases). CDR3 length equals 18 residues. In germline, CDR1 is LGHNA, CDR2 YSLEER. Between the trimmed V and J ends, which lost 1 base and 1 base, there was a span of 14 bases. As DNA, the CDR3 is TGCGCCAGCAGCCAAGTACCTCTACAGGGTTCTGGGGCCAACGTCCTGACTTTC. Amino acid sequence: CASSQVPLQGSGANVLTF.

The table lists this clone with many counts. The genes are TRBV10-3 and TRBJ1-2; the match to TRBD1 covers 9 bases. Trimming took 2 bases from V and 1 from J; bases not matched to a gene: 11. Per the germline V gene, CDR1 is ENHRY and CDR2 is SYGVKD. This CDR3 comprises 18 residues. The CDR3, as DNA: TGTGCCATCAGTGAGAGCCAAACAGGGGGCGCGGATAACTATGGCTACACCTTC. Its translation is CAISESQTGGADNYGYTF.

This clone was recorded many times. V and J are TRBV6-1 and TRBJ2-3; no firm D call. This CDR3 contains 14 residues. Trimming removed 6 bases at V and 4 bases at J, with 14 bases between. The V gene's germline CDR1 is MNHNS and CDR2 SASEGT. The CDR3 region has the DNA TGTGCCAGCAGGAAGACGGGCGGCCCAGATACGCAGTATTTT. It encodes CASRKTGGPDTQYF.

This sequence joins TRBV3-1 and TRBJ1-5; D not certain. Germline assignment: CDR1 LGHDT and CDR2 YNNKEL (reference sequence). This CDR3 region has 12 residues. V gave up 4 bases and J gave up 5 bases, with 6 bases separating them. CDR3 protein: CASSLRDQPQHF. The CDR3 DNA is TGTGCCAGCAGCCTTCGGGATCAGCCCCAGCATTTT.

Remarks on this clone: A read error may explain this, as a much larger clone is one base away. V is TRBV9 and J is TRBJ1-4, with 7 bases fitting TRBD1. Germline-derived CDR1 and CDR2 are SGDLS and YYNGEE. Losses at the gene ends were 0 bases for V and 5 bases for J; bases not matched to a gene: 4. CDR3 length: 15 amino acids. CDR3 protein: CASSVEDRFNEKLFF. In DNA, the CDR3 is TGTGCCAGCAGCGTAGAGGACAGGTTCAATGAAAAACTGTTTTTT.

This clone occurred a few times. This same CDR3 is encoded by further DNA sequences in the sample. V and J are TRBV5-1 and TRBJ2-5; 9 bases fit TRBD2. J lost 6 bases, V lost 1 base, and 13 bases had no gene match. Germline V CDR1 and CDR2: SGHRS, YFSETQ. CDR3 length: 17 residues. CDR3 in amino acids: CASSLINLVAGGKTQYF. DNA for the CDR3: TGCGCCAGCAGCTTGATTAACCTGGTGGCGGGAGGGAAGACCCAGTACTTC.

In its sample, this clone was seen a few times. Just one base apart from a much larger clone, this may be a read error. The CDR3 region is CASRPEGGGAGEQFF. DNA for the CDR3: TGTGCCAGCAGGCCAGAGGGGGGTGGAGCGGGGGAGCAGTTCTTC. The chain joins TRBV6-1 to TRBJ2-1; weak D call: TRBD2 (7 bases). The CDR3 is 15 amino acids. Germline assignment: CDR1 MNHNS and CDR2 SASEGT. The germline V and J ends were trimmed by 6 bases and 10 bases, with 22 bases remaining between them.

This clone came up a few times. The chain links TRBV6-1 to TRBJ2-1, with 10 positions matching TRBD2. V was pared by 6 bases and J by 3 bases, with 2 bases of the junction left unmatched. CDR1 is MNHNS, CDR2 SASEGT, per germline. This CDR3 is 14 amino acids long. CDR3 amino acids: CASSGLADYNEQFF. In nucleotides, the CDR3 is TGTGCCAGCAGCGGACTAGCGGACTACAATGAGCAGTTCTTC.

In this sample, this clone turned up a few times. CDR3 sequence reads: CASSFRGWGPYNEQFF. CDR3 DNA sequence: TGTGCCAGCAGCTTTCGGGGGTGGGGACCATACAATGAGCAGTTCTTC. V usage is TRBV5-6 and J usage is TRBJ2-1; perhaps TRBD2 as D (6 bases). Looked up from germline, CDR1 is SGHDT and CDR2 is YYEEEE. This CDR3 region has 16 residues. Trimming took 2 bases from V and 4 from J, leaving 16 bases between them.

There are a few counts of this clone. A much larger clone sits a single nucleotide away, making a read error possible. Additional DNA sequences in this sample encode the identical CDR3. CDR3 in amino acids: CSVQERGATDTQYF. The CDR3 DNA sequence: TGCAGCGTTCAGGAGCGTGGGGCCACAGATACGCAGTATTTT. This chain joins TRBV29-1 and TRBJ2-3; D might be TRBD1 (5 bases). Trimming took 5 bases from V and 2 from J, leaving 14 bases between them. There are 14 residues in the CDR3. Germline V gives CDR1 SQVTM, CDR2 ANQGSEA.

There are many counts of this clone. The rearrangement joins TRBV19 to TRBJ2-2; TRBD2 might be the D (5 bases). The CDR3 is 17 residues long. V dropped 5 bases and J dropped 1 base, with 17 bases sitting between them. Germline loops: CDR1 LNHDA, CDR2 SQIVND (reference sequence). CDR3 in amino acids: CASSARGRRGNTGELFF. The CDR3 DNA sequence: TGTGCCAGTAGTGCCCGGGGTCGTCGCGGGAACACCGGGGAGCTGTTTTTT.

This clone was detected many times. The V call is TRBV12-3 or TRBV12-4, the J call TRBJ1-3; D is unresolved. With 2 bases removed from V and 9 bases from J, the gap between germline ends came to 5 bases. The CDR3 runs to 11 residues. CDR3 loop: CASSLFGTIYF. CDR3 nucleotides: TGTGCCAGCAGTTTATTCGGCACCATATATTTT.

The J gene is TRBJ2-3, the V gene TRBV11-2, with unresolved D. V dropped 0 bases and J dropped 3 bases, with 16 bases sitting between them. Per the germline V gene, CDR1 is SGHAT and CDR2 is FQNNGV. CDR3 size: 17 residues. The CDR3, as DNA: TGTGCCAGCAGCTTAGATTGGGTAGGGTTGGGGACAGATACGCAGTATTTT. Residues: CASSLDWVGLGTDTQYF.